The 13 T cell receptor beta chains below come from one sample, sequenced in a study of control samples from healthy donors and cancer patients. Clones were read by immunoSEQ multiplex PCR, and TCRdb kept only the in-frame ones, dropping some. The table shows some 190,000 clones, with roughly nine tenths occurring only once. Sequenced sample: blood. Receptors originate from a man aged 25-40 years in good health.

The V and J genes are TRBV30 and TRBJ2-3; 10 bases match TRBD2. Germline assignment: CDR1 GTSNPN and CDR2 SVGIG (reference sequence). The CDR3 sequence is 16 residues long. J lost 4 bases, V lost 0 bases, and 7 bases had no gene match. The CDR3 reads CAWSVGVAGGSDTQYF. DNA of the CDR3: TGTGCCTGGAGTGTAGGGGTAGCGGGGGGTTCAGATACGCAGTATTTT.

This rearrangement joins TRBV5-1 to TRBJ2-1; TRBD2 aligns across 10 bases. The CDR3 spans 15 residues. V was pared by 1 base and J by 3 bases, with 1 base of the junction left unmatched. The germline V gene has CDR1 SGHRS and CDR2 YFSETQ. The CDR3 sequence: CASSLTSGVYNEQFF. The DNA of the CDR3 is TGCGCCAGCAGCTTGACTAGCGGGGTCTACAATGAGCAGTTCTTC.

This chain joins TRBV7-8 and TRBJ1-2; TRBD1 matches at 8 bases. V was clipped by 2 bases and J by 2 bases; unmatched bases: 4. The length of the CDR3 is 15 residues. The V gene's germline CDR1 is SGHVS and CDR2 FQNEAQ. As DNA, the CDR3 is TGTGCCAGCAGCTTACCCAGGACAGGGAACTATGGCTACACCTTC. Protein product: CASSLPRTGNYGYTF.

The chain has TRBV14 and TRBJ2-7; D perhaps matches TRBD1 (5 bases). Trimming took 4 bases from V and 2 from J, leaving 12 bases between them. Germline assignment: CDR1 SGHDN and CDR2 FVKESK. This CDR3 comprises 14 residues. This CDR3 is CASSPQTVPYEQYF. DNA for the CDR3: TGTGCCAGCAGCCCCCAGACAGTCCCCTACGAGCAGTACTTC.

The chain carries TRBV4-2 and TRBJ1-3; D gene uncertain. CDR1 LGHNA and CDR2 YNFKEQ come from the germline V gene. The CDR3 spans 15 residues. Trimming removed 0 bases at V and 5 bases at J, with 11 bases between. Here the CDR3 reads CASSQEVRIRNTIYF. The CDR3 bases are TGTGCCAGCAGCCAAGAAGTACGGATAAGAAACACCATATATTTT.

The rearrangement joins TRBV6-5 to TRBJ2-7; 7 bases map to TRBD2. There are 15 residues in the CDR3. The ends lost 6 bases at V and 3 bases at J; junction bases unmatched: 11. Germline CDR1 reads MNHEY; CDR2 reads SVGAGI. The CDR3 region is CASSFASGTNYEQYF. Written as DNA, the CDR3 is TGTGCCAGCAGCTTCGCCAGCGGGACTAACTACGAGCAGTACTTC.

V is TRBV6-5 and J is TRBJ1-5; 7 bases are a match to TRBD1. J lost 7 bases, V lost 10 bases, and 7 bases had no gene match. CDR3 length equals 12 residues. Germline CDR1 is MNHEY and CDR2 is SVGAGI. The DNA of the CDR3 is TGTGCCACATTACAGGGGAGACAGCCCCAGCATTTT. It yields the protein CATLQGRQPQHF.

The J gene is TRBJ1-2, the V gene TRBV14; no definite D call. V lost 1 base to trimming and J lost 2 bases, with 5 bases between them. The germline CDR1 and CDR2 sequences are SGHDN and FVKESK. The CDR3 runs to 13 residues. The CDR3 bases are TGTGCCAGCAGCCAAGGCAGGAACTATGGCTACACCTTC. Translated, it gives CASSQGRNYGYTF.

In DNA form, the CDR3 reads TGTGCCTGGGGGTCAGCCTACGAGCAGTACTTC. Translated, it gives CAWGSAYEQYF. The chain employs TRBV30 and TRBJ2-7; D is undetermined. Trimming took off 5 bases at V and 2 bases at J, with 7 bases between the two ends. The CDR3 totals 11 residues. The germline V gene encodes CDR1 GTSNPN and CDR2 SVGIG (reference sequence).

The chain employs TRBV5-1 and TRBJ1-1, with D hard to call. The CDR3 extends over 14 amino acids. Germline CDR1 reads SGHRS; CDR2 reads YFSETQ. V lost 7 bases and J lost 0, with 13 bases in between. The chain's CDR3 is CASRSGIMNTEAFF. CDR3 DNA sequence: TGCGCCAGCCGATCAGGAATCATGAACACTGAAGCTTTCTTT. Full variable domain (rest looked up from reference TRBV5-1 and TRBJ1-1): KAGVTQTPRYLIKTRGQQVTLSCSPISGHRSVSWYQQTPGQGLQFLFEYFSETQRNKGNFPGRFSGRQFSNSRSEMNVSTLELGDSALYLCASRSGIMNTEAFFGQGTRLTVV.

This chain connects TRBV4-2 to TRBJ2-7, with 12 nucleotides matching TRBD1. The CDR3 is made up of 16 amino acids. With V trimmed by 3 bases and J by 3 bases, 6 bases remained unmatched. The germline CDR1 and CDR2 sequences are LGHNA and YNFKEQ. CDR3 nucleotides: TGTGCCAGCAGCCAGGCCGGGACAGGGGGCTTCTACGAGCAGTACTTC. Encoded protein: CASSQAGTGGFYEQYF.

This chain uses TRBV28 with TRBJ2-7; D might be TRBD1 (5 bases). The germline V and J ends were trimmed by 3 bases and 1 base, with 7 bases remaining between them. Germline V gives CDR1 MDHEN, CDR2 SYDVKM. The CDR3 length is 13 residues. The CDR3 loop is CASSFGHSYEQYF. CDR3 sequence (DNA): TGTGCCAGCAGTTTTGGACATTCCTACGAGCAGTACTTC.

The chain is built from TRBV5-4 and TRBJ1-5; D perhaps matches TRBD1 (5 bases). V gave up 3 bases and J gave up 7 bases, with 11 bases separating them. The germline V gene encodes CDR1 SGHNT and CDR2 YYREEE (reference sequence). The length of the CDR3 is 13 residues. The CDR3, as DNA: TGTGCCAGCAGCTCGGGGACGGGGCAGCCCCAGCATTTT. This translates into CASSSGTGQPQHF.